This T cell receptor (beta chain) was sequenced in a study of CD8+CD57+ T cells in acquired aplastic anemia. Whole-study findings and limits: Researchers report that fewer than 35 CD8+ CDR3 sequences appeared in both patients and controls.

Details on this clonotype: Its cognate antigen is unknown.

V shed 5 bases and J shed 0 bases, with 14 bases lying between them. The CDR3 runs to 15 residues. Germline V lookup: CDR1 SEHNR, CDR2 FQNEAQ (reference sequence). Patients selected for sequencing had displayed CD8+CD57+ cell expansion by flow cytometry. It was genomic DNA that served as the template for profiling TCR beta VDJ and CDR3. TCRdb ran MiXCR on the reads and lists one entry per CDR3 protein. The table lists more than 200,000 distinct CDR3 sequences, about half of them singletons. This chain joins TRBV7-9 and TRBJ2-7; possibly TRBD1 or TRBD2 for D (5 bases each). This receptor was identified in a human donor with aplastic anemia. The sample comprised sorted CD4+, CD8+, or CD8+CD57+ T cells (not recorded which) from PBMCs. The CDR3 region is CASSRTGTSSYEQYF. The DNA for the CDR3 is TGTGCCAGCAGCAGAACCGGGACCAGCTCCTACGAGCAGTACTTC.